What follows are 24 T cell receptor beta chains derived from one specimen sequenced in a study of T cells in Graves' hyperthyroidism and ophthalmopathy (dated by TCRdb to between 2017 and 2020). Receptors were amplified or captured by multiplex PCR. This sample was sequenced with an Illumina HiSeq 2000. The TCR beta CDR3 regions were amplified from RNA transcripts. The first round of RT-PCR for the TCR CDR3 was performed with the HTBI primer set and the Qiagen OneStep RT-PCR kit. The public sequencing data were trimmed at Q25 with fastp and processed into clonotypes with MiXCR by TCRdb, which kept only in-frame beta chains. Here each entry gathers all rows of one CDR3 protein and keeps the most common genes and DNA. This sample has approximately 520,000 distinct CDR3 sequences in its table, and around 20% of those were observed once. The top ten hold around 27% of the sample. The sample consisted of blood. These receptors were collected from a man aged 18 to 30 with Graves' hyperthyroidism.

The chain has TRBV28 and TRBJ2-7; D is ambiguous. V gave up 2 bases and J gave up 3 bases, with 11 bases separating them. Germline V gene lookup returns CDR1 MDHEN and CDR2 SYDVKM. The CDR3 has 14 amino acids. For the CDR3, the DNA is TGTGCCAGCAGTTTACTAGATTCCGTCTACGAGCAGTACTTC. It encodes CASSLLDSVYEQYF.

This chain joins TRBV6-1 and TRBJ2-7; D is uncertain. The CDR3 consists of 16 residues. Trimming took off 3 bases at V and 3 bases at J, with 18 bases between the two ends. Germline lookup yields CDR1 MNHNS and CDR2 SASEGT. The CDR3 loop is CASSEKWGGENYEQYF. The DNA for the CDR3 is TGTGCCAGCAGTGAGAAGTGGGGTGGGGAAAACTACGAGCAGTACTTC.

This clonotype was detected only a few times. CDR3 coding DNA: TGTGCCAGTAGTATGGGCCGGGAGCAGTACTTC. This encodes CASSMGREQYF. The chain couples TRBV19 to TRBJ2-7, with unresolved D. Trimming shortened V by 3 bases and J by 7 bases, and 7 bases separated the two germline ends. The CDR3 is made up of 11 amino acids. Germline V gene sequence: CDR1 LNHDA, CDR2 SQIVND (reference sequence).

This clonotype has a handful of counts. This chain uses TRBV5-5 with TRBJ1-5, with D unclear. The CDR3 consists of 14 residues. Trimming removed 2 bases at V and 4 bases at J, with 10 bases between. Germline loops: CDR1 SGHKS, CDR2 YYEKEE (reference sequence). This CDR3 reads CASSFNSVNQPQHF. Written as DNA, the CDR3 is TGTGCCAGCAGCTTTAACAGTGTAAATCAGCCCCAGCATTTT.

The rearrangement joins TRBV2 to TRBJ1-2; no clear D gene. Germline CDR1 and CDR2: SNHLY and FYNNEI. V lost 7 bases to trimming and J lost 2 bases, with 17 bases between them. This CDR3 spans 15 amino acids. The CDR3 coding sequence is TGTGCCAGCAACTCTTGGGTGAACTTCAACTATGGCTACACCTTC. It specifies CASNSWVNFNYGYTF.

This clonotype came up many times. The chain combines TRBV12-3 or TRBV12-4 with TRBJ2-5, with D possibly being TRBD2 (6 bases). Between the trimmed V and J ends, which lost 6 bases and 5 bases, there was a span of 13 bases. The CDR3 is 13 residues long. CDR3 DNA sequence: TGTGCCAGCAGCCAACGGGGGAGGGAGACCCAGTACTTC. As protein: CASSQRGRETQYF.

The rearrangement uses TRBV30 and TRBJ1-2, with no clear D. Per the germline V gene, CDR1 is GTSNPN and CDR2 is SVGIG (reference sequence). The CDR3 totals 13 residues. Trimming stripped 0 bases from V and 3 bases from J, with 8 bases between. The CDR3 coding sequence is TGTGCCTGGAGTGTACAGAATTACTATGGCTACACCTTC. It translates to CAWSVQNYYGYTF.

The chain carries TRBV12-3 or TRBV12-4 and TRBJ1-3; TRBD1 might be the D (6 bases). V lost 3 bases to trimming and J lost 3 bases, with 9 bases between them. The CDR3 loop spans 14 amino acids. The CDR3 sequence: CASSLGGNGNTIYF. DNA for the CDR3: TGTGCCAGCAGTTTGGGGGGCAATGGAAACACCATATATTTT.

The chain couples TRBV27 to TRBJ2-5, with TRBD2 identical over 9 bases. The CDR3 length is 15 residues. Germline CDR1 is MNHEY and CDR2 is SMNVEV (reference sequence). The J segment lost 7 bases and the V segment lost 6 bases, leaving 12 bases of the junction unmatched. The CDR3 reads CASSALAGVPGTQYF. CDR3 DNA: TGTGCCAGCAGCGCACTAGCGGGCGTCCCTGGGACCCAGTACTTC.

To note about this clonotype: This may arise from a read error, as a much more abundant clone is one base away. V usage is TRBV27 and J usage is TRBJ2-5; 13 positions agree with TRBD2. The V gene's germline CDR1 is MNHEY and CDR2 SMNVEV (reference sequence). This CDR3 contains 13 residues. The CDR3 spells CASRLAGGETKYF. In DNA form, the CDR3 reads TGTGCCAGCAGACTAGCGGGGGGGGAGACCAAGTACTTC.

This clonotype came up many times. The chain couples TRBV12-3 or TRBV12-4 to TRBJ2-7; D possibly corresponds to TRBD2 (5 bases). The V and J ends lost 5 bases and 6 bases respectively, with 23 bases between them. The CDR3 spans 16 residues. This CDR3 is CASSPQSRRGQIEQYF. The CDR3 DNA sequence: TGTGCCAGCAGTCCTCAGTCGCGAAGAGGGCAGATCGAGCAGTACTTC.

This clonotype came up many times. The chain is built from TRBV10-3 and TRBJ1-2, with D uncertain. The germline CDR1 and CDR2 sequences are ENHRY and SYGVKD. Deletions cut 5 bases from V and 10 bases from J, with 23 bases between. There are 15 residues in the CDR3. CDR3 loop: CAISSPDKAKDDYTF. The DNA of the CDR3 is TGTGCCATCAGTTCCCCCGACAAGGCCAAGGATGACTACACCTTC.

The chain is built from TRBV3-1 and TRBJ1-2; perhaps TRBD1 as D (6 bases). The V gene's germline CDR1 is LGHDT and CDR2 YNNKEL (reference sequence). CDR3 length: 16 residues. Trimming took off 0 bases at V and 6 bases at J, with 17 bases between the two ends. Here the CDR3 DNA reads TGTGCCAGCAGCCAAGATACGGACAGCGGGTGGGATGGCTACACCTTC. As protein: CASSQDTDSGWDGYTF.

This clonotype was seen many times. The DNA of the CDR3 is TGTGCCAGCAGTCCGGCAGGGTCTGGAAACACCATATATTTT. This gives the protein CASSPAGSGNTIYF. V gene TRBV28 combines with J gene TRBJ1-3, with TRBD1 as a possible D gene (5 bases). This CDR3 spans 14 amino acids. The germline V gene has CDR1 MDHEN and CDR2 SYDVKM. V was trimmed by 5 bases and J by 1 base, leaving 9 bases between them.

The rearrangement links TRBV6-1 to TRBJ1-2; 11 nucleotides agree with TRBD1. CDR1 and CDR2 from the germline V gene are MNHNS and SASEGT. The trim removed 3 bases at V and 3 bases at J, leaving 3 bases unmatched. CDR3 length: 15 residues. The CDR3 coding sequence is TGTGCCAGCAGTGAGGACAGGGGGCGAGACTATGGCTACACCTTC. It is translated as CASSEDRGRDYGYTF.

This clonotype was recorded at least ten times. The CDR3 sequence is CASSTEGGTEAFF. The CDR3 bases are TGCGCCAGCAGCACCGAGGGGGGCACTGAAGCTTTCTTT. The chain combines TRBV5-1 with TRBJ1-1; a weak D match, TRBD1 (6 bases). The CDR3 covers 13 residues. Trimming shortened V by 4 bases and J by 4 bases, and 11 bases separated the two germline ends. The germline CDR1 and CDR2 sequences are SGHRS and YFSETQ.

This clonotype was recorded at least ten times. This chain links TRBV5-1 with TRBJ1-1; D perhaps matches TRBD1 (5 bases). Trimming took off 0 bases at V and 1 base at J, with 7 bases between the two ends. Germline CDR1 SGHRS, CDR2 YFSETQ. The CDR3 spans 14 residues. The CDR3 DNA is TGCGCCAGCAGCTTGGCAGGGACGAACACTGAAGCTTTCTTT. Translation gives CASSLAGTNTEAFF. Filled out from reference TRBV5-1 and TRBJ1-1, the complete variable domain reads KAGVTQTPRYLIKTRGQQVTLSCSPISGHRSVSWYQQTPGQGLQFLFEYFSETQRNKGNFPGRFSGRQFSNSRSEMNVSTLELGDSALYLCASSLAGTNTEAFFGQGTRLTVV.

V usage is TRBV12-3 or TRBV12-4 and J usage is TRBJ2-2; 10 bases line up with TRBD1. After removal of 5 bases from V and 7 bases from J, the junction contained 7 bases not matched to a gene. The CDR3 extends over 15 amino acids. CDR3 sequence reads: CASSPGTGANGELFF. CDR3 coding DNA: TGTGCCAGCAGTCCAGGGACAGGGGCGAACGGGGAGCTGTTTTTT.

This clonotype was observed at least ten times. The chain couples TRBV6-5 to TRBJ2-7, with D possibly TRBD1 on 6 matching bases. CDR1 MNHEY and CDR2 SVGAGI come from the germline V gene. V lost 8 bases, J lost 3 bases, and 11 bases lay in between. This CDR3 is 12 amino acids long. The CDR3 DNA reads TGTGCCAGCCGTCGGGACAACTACGAGCAGTACTTC. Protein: CASRRDNYEQYF.

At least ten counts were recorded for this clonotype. The CDR3 protein is CASSFTAGLTIYGYTF. CDR3 nucleotide sequence: TGTGCCAGCAGTTTTACGGCAGGGCTTACGATCTATGGCTACACCTTC. V gene TRBV12-3 or TRBV12-4 combines with J gene TRBJ1-2; D is possibly TRBD1 (5 bases). The CDR3 has 16 amino acids. With 3 bases removed from V and 4 bases from J, the gap between germline ends came to 18 bases.

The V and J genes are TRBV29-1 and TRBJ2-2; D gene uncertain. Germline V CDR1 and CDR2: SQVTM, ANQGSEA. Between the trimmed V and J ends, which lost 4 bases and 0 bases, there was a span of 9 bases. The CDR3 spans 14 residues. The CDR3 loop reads CSVGAHANTGELFF. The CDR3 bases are TGCAGCGTTGGAGCGCACGCGAACACCGGGGAGCTGTTTTTT.

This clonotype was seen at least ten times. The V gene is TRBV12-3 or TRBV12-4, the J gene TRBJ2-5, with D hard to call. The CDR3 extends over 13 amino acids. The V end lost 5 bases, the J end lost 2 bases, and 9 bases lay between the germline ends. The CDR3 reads CASSQDGQETQYF. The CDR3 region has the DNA TGTGCCAGCAGTCAGGACGGTCAAGAGACCCAGTACTTC.

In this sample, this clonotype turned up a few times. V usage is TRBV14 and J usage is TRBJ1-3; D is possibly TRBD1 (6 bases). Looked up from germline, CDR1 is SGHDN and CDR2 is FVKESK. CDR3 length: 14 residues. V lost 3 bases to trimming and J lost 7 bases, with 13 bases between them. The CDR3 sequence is CASSHTRGRNTIYF. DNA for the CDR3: TGTGCCAGCAGCCACACCAGGGGACGTAACACCATATATTTT. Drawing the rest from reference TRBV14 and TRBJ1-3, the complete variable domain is EAGVTQFPSHSVIEKGQTVTLRCDPISGHDNLYWYRRVMGKEIKFLLHFVKESKQDESGMPNNRFLAERTGGTYSTLKVQPAELEDSGVYFCASSHTRGRNTIYFGEGSWLTVV.

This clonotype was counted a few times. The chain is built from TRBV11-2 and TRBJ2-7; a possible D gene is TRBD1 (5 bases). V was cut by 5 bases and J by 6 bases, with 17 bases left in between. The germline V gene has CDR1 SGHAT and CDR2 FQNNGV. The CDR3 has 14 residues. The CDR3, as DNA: TGTGCCAGCAGCCTACAAACAGGACCGGTCGAGCAGTACTTC. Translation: CASSLQTGPVEQYF.